This TCR beta chain comes out of a study of shared clonotypes between healthy human individuals. Repertoires were generated with immunoSEQ multiplex PCR, while TCRdb's copy carries only in-frame clones and drops some. The sample consists of roughly 1,500,000 clones, 98% of them appearing once. Trimming left V 3 bases short and J 2 bases short, with 21 bases between. CDR1 is SGHVS and CDR2 is FQNEAQ in the germline V gene. This CDR3 spans 18 amino acids. The receptor comes from a man aged 25 to 45 in good health. The material sequenced was naive CD4+ T cells sorted from blood. Subset in this sample: CD45RA+ positively selected. The chain carries TRBV7-8 and TRBJ2-3; D gene uncertain. The CDR3 protein is CASSFVKQSSLSTDTQYF. The CDR3 nucleotides read TGTGCCAGCAGCTTTGTAAAACAGTCATCCCTCTCCACAGATACGCAGTATTTT. Using reference TRBV7-8 and TRBJ2-3 for the parts outside the CDR3, the full variable domain is GAGVSQSPRYKVAKRGQDVALRCDPISGHVSLFWYQQALGQGPEFLTYFQNEAQLDKSGLPSDRFFAERPEGSVSTLKIQRTQQEDSAVYLCASSFVKQSSLSTDTQYFGPGTRLTVL.